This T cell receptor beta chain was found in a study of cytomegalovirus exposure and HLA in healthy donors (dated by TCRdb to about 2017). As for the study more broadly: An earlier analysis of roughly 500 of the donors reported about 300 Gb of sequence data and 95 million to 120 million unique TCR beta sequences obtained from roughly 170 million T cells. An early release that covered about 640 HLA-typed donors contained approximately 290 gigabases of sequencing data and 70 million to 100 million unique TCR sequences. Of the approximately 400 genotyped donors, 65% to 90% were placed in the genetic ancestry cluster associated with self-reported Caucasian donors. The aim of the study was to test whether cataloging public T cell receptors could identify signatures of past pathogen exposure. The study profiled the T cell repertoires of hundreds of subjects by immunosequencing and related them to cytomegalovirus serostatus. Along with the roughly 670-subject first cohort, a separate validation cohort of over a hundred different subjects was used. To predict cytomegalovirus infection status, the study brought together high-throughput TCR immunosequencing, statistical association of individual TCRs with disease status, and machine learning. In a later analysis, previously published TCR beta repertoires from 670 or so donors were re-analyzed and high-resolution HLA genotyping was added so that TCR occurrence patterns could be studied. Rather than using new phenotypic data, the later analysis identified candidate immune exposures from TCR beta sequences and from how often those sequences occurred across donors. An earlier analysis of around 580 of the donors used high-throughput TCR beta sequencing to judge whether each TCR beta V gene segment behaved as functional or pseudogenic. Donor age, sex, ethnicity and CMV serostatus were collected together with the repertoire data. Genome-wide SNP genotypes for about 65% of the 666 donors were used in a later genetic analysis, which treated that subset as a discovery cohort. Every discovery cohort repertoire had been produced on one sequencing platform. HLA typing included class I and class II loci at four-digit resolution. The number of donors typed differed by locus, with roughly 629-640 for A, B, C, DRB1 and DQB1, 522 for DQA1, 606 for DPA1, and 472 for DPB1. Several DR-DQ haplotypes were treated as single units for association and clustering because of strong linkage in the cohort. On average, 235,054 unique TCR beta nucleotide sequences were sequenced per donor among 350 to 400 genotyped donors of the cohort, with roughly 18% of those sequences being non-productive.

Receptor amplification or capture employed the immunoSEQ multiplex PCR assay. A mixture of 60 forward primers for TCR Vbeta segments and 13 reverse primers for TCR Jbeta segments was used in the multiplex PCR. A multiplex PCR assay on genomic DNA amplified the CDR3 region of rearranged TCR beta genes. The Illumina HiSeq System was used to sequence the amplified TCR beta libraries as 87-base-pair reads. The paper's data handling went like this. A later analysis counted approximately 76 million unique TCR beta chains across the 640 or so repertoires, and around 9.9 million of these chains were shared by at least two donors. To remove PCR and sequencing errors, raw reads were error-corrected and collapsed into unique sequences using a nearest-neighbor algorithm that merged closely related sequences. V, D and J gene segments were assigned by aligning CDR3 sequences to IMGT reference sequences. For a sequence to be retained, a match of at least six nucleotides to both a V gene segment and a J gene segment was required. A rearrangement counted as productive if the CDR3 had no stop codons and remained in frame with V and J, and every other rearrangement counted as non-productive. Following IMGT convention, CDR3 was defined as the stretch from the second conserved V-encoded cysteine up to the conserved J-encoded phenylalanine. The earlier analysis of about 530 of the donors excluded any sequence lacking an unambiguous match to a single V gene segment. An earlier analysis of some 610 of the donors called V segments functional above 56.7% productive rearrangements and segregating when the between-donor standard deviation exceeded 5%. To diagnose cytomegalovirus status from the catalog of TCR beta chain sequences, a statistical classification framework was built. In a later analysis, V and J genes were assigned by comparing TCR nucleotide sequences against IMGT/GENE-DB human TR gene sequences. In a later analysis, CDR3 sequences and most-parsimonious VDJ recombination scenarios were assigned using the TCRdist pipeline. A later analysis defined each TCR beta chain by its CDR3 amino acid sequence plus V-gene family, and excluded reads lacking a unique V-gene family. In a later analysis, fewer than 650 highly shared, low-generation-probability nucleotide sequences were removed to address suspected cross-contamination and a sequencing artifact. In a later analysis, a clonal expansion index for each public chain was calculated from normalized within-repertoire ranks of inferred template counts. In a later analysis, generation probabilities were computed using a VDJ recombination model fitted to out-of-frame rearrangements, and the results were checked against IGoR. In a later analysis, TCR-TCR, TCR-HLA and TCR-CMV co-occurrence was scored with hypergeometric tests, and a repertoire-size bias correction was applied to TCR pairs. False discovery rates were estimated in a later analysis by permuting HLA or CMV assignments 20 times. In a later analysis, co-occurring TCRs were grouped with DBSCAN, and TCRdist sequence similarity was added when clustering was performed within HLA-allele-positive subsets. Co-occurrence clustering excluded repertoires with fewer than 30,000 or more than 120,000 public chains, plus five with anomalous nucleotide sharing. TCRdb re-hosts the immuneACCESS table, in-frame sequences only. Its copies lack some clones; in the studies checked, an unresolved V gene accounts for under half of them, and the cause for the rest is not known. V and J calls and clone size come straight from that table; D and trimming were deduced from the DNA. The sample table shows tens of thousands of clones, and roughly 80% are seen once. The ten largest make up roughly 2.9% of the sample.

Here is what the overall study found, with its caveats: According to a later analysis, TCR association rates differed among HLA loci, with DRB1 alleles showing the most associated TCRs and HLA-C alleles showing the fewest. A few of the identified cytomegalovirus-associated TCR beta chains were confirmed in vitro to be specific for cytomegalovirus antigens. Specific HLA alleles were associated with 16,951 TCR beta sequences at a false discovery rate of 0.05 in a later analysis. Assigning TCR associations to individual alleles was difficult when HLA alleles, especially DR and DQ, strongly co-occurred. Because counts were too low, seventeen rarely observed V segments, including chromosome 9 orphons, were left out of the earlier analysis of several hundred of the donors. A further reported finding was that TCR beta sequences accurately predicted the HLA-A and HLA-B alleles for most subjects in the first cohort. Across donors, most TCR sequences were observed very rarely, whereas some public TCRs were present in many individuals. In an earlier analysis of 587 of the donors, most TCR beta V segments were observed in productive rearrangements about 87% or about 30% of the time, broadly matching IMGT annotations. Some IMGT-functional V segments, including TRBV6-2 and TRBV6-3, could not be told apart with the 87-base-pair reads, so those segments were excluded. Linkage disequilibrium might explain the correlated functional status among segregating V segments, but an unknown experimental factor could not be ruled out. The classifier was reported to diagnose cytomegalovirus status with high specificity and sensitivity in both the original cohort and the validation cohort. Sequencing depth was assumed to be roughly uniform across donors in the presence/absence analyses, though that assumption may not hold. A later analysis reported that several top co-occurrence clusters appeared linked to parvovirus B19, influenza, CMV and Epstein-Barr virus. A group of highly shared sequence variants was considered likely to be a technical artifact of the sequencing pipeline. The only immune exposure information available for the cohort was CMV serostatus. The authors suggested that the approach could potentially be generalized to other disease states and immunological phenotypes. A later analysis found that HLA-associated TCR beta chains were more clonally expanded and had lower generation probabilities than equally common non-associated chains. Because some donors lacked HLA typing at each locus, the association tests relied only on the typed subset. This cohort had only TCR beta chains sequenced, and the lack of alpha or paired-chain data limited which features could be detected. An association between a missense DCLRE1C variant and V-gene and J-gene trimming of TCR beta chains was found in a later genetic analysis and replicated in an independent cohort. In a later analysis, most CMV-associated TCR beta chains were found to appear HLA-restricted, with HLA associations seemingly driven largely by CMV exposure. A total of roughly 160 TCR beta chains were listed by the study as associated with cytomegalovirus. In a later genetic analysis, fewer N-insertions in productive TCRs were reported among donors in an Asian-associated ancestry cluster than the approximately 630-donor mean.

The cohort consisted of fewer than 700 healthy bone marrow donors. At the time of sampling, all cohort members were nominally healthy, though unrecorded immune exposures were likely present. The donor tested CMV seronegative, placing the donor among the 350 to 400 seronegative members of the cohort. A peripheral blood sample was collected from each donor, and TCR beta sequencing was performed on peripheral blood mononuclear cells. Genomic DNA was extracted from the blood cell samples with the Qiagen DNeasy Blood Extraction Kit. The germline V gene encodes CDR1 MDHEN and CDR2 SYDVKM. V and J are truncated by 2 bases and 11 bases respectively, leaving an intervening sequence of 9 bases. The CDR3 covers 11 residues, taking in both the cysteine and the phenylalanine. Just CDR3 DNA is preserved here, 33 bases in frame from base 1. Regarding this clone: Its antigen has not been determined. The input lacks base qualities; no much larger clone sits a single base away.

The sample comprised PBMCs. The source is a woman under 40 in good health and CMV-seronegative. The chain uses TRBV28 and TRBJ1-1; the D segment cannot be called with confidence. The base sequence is TGTGCCAGCAGTTTACGCCGGGAGGCTTTCTTT. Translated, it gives CASSLRREAFF.